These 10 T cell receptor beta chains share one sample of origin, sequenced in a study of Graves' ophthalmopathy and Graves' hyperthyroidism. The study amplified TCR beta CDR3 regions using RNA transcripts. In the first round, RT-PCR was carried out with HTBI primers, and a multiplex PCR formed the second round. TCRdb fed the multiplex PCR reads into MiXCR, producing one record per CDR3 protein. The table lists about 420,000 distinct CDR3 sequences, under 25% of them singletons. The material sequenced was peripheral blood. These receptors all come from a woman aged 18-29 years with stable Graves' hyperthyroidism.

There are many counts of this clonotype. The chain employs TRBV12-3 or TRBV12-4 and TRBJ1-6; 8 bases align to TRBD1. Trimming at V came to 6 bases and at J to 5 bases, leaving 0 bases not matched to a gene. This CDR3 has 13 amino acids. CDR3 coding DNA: TGTGCCAGCAGGGGACAGGATAATTCACCCCTCCACTTT. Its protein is CASRGQDNSPLHF.

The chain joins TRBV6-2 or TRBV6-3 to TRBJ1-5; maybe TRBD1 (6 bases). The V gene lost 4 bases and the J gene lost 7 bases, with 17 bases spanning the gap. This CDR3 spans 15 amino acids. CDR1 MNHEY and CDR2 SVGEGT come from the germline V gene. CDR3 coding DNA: TGTGCCAGCAGTTCGTTCCGGGGGGCGGACCAGCCCCAGCATTTT. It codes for CASSSFRGADQPQHF.

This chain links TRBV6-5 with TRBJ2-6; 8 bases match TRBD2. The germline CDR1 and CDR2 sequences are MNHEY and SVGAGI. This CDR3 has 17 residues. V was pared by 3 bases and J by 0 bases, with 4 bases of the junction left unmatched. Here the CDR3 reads CASSYSGISSGANVLTF. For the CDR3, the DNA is TGTGCCAGCAGTTATAGCGGGATTAGCTCTGGGGCCAACGTCCTGACTTTC.

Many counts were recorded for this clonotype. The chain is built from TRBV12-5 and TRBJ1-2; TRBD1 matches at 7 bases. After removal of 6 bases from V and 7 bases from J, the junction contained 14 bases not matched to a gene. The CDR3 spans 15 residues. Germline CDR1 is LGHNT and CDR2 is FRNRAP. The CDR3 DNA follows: TGTGCTAGTGGCTGGGACAGCGGGGGATCGCGTGGCTACACCTTC. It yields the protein CASGWDSGGSRGYTF.

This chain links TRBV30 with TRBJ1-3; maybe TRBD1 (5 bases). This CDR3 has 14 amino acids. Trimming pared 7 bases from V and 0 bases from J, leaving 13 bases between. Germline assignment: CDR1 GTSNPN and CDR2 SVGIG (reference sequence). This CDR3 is CAFSRGGSGNTIYF. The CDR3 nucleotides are TGTGCCTTTTCTAGGGGCGGCTCTGGAAACACCATATATTTT.

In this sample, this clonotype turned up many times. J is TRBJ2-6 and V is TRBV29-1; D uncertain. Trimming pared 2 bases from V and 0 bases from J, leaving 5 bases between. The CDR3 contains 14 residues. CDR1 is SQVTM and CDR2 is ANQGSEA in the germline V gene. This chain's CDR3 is CSVERSSGANVLTF. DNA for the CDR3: TGCAGCGTTGAAAGGAGCTCTGGGGCCAACGTCCTGACTTTC.

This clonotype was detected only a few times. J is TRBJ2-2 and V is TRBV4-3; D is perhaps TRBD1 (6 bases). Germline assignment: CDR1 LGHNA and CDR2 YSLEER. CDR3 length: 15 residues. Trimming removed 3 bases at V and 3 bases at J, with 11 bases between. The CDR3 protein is CASSQMQGYTGELFF. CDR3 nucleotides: TGCGCCAGCAGCCAGATGCAGGGGTACACCGGGGAGCTGTTTTTT.

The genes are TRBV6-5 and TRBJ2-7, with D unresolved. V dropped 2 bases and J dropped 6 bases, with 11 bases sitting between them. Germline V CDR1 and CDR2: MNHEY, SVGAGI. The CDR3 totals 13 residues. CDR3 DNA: TGTGCCAGCAGTTACGGTCCCTCCCGCGAGCAGTACTTC. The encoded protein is CASSYGPSREQYF.

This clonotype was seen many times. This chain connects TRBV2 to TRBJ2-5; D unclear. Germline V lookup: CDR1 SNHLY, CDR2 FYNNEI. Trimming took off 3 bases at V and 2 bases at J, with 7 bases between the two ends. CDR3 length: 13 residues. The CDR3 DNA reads TGTGCCAGCAGTGACAGGCCTCAAGAGACCCAGTACTTC. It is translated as CASSDRPQETQYF.

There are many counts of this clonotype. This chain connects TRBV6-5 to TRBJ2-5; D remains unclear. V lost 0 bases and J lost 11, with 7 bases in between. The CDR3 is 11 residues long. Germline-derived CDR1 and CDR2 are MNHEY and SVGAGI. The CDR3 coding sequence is TGTGCCAGCAGTTACTCACGAGTGCAGTACTTC. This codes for CASSYSRVQYF.